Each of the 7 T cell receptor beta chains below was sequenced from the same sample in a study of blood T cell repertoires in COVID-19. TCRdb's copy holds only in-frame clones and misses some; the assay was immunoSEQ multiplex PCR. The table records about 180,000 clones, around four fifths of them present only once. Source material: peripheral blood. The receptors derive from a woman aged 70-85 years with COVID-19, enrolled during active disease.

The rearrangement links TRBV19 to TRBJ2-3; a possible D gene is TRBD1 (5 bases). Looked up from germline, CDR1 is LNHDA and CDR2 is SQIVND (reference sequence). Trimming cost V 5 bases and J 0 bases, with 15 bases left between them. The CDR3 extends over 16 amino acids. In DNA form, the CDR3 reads TGTGCCAGTAGTTTGTTGGGGCGAACTAGCACAGATACGCAGTATTTT. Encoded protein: CASSLLGRTSTDTQYF.

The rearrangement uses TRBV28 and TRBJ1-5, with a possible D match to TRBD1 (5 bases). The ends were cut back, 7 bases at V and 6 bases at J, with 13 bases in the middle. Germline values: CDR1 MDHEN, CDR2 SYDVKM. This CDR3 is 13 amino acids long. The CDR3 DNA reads TGTGCCAGCACCAGTCCCGGGGGTCAGCCCCAGCATTTT. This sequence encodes CASTSPGGQPQHF.

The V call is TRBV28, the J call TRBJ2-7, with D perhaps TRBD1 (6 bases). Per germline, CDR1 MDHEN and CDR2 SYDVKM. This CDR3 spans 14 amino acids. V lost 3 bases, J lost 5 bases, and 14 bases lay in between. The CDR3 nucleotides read TGTGCCAGCAGTTTCATAGACAGGAGACACGAGCAGTACTTC. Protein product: CASSFIDRRHEQYF.

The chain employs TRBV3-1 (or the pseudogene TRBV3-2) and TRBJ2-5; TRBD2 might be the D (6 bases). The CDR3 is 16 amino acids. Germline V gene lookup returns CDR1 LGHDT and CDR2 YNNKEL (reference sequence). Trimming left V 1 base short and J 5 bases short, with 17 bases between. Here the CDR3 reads CASSQGSSAPGETQYF. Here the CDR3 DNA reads TGTGCCAGCAGCCAAGGGTCTAGCGCACCAGGGGAGACCCAGTACTTC.

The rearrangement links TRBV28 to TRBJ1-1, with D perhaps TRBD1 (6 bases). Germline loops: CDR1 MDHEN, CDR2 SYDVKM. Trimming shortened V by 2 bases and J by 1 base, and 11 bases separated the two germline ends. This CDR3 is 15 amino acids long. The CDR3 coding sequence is TGTGCCAGCAGTTTACTGGGACAAGCGAACACTGAAGCTTTCTTT. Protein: CASSLLGQANTEAFF. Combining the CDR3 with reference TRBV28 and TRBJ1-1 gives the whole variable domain DVKVTQSSRYLVKRTGEKVFLECVQDMDHENMFWYRQDPGLGLRLIYFSYDVKMKEKGDIPEGYSVSREKKERFSLILESASTNQTSMYLCASSLLGQANTEAFFGQGTRLTVV.

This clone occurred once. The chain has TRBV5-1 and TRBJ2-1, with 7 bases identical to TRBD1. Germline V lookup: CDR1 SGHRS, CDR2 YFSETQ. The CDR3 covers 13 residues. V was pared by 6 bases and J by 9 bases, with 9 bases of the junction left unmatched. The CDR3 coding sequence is TGCGCCAGCACGTTTCTAGCAGGGGGTGAGCAGTTCTTC. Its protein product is CASTFLAGGEQFF.

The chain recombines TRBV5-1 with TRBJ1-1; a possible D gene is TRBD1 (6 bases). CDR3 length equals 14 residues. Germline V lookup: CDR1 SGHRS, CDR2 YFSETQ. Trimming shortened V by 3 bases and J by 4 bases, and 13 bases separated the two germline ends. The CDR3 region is CASSSQGIGTEAFF. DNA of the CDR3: TGCGCCAGCAGCTCACAGGGAATCGGCACTGAAGCTTTCTTT.